Presented here are 24 T cell receptor beta chains from one specimen sequenced in a study of response to subunit inactivated influenza vaccine. TCRdb recomputed calls from the RT-PCR reads with MiXCR, one row per CDR3 protein. The table records under 200,000 distinct CDR3 sequences, approximately 11% of them present only once. The input for sequencing was non-naive T cells sorted from PBMCs, taken roughly 47 days after vaccination. These receptors all stem from a man aged 50 to 60 who received an inactivated influenza vaccine.

This clonotype was seen a handful of times. This chain connects TRBV11-2 to TRBJ2-7, with 8 positions matching TRBD2. V shed 5 bases and J 6 bases; nucleotides not matched to a gene: 6. The germline V gene has CDR1 SGHAT and CDR2 FQNNGV. The CDR3 spans 13 residues. The CDR3 DNA reads as TGTGCCAGCAGCCCTGGACTAGCCCGCGAGCAGTACTTC. This codes for CASSPGLAREQYF.

This clonotype was counted only a few times. The CDR3 sequence: CASSPGLAGGRETQYF. The CDR3, as DNA: TGTGCTAGTTCTCCGGGACTAGCGGGGGGAAGAGAGACCCAGTACTTC. The chain combines TRBV7-7 with TRBJ2-5; TRBD2 agrees at 15 bases. Germline V gene lookup returns CDR1 SSHAT and CDR2 FNYEAQ (reference sequence). The CDR3 covers 16 residues.

This clonotype was counted between two and nine times. The chain joins TRBV12-3 or TRBV12-4 to TRBJ1-2, with 10 nucleotides matching TRBD1. J gave up 4 bases and V 7 bases, and 9 bases lay outside the gene matches. The CDR3 spans 15 residues. CDR3 sequence: CASTTSGTGVYGYTF. CDR3 DNA: TGTGCCAGCACGACAAGTGGGACAGGGGTCTATGGCTACACCTTC.

This clonotype was found many times. The chain joins TRBV6-6 to TRBJ2-7; no reliable D call. The V end lost 2 bases, the J end lost 1 base, and 6 bases lay between the germline ends. The length of the CDR3 is 13 residues. CDR1 and CDR2 (germline): MNHNY, SVGAGI (reference sequence). CDR3 in DNA: TGTGCCAGCAGTTACGGGCCGTCCTACGAGCAGTACTTC. Protein sequence: CASSYGPSYEQYF.

At least ten counts were recorded for this clonotype. The gene calls are TRBV6-1 and TRBJ2-5; 11 nucleotides line up with TRBD2. Losses at the gene ends were 6 bases for V and 5 bases for J; bases not matched to a gene: 8. The germline CDR1 and CDR2 sequences are MNHNS and SASEGT. CDR3 size: 15 residues. CDR3 protein: CASSELAGVGETQYF. The CDR3 bases are TGTGCCAGCAGCGAACTAGCGGGAGTTGGGGAGACCCAGTACTTC.

This clonotype was counted only a few times. It may be a read error: a sequence one base away is much more abundant. This chain uses TRBV6-1 with TRBJ2-7, with 7 bases lining up with TRBD1. The CDR3 sequence is 14 residues long. Trimming removed 6 bases from V and 0 bases from J; junction bases left unmatched: 5. CDR1 is MNHNS and CDR2 is SASEGT in the germline V gene. The CDR3 here is CASRPRTGSYEQYF. CDR3 DNA: TGTGCCAGCAGACCCCGGACAGGCTCCTACGAGCAGTACTTC.

This chain links TRBV6-1 with TRBJ2-2; 10 positions agree with TRBD1. Germline values: CDR1 MNHNS, CDR2 SASEGT. Trimming took 6 bases from V and 2 from J; bases not matched to a gene: 6. This CDR3 spans 16 amino acids. CDR3: CASSWDRGLNTGELFF. CDR3 coding DNA: TGTGCCAGCAGCTGGGACAGGGGACTTAACACCGGGGAGCTGTTTTTT.

This clonotype occurred many times. The genes are TRBV7-2 and TRBJ1-5; tentatively, D is TRBD1 (6 bases). CDR3 length: 15 residues. V dropped 5 bases and J dropped 0 bases, with 11 bases sitting between them. Germline CDR1 and CDR2: SGHTA and FQGNSA. In nucleotides, the CDR3 is TGTGCCAGCAGCCTAGGACAGTATAGCAATCAGCCCCAGCATTTT. Translating gives CASSLGQYSNQPQHF.

The gene calls are TRBV20-1 and TRBJ2-5; D might be TRBD2 (7 bases). Germline CDR1 DFQATT, CDR2 SNEGSKA (reference sequence). The length of the CDR3 is 13 residues. The germline V and J ends were trimmed by 3 bases and 4 bases, with 12 bases remaining between them. CDR3 sequence reads: CSARGGGVETQYF. CDR3 nucleotide sequence: TGCAGTGCTAGGGGAGGGGGGGTAGAGACCCAGTACTTC.

This clonotype was recorded many times. The chain recombines TRBV12-3 or TRBV12-4 with TRBJ2-1; 11 positions match TRBD2. The CDR3 consists of 15 residues. With V trimmed by 5 bases and J by 6 bases, 6 bases remained unmatched. CDR3 DNA: TGTGCCAGCAGTAAGTCCGGGACTAGCGGCAATGAGCAGTTCTTC. Protein: CASSKSGTSGNEQFF.

This clonotype was counted many times. The V and J genes are TRBV4-3 and TRBJ2-4; no reliable D call. CDR1 LGHNA and CDR2 YSLEER come from the germline V gene. V was cut by 1 base and J by 5 bases, with 15 bases left in between. The CDR3 runs 16 residues. Written as DNA, the CDR3 is TGCGCCAGCAGCCAAGGGTTTACTCCCGGTGAAAACATTCAGTACTTC. Translating it yields CASSQGFTPGENIQYF.

This clonotype was seen at least ten times. The rearrangement links TRBV5-6 to TRBJ2-5, with 9 bases aligning to TRBD1. The V gene end was trimmed by 3 bases and the J gene end by 5 bases; junction bases not matched to a gene: 8. The CDR3 has 15 residues. CDR1 and CDR2 (germline): SGHDT, YYEEEE. This CDR3 reads CASSWTGTGSETQYF. In DNA, the CDR3 is TGTGCCAGCAGCTGGACCGGGACAGGGTCCGAGACCCAGTACTTC.

This clonotype was picked up a small number of times. J is TRBJ2-2 and V is TRBV5-1; D might be TRBD1 (6 bases). With 3 bases removed from V and 7 bases from J, the gap between germline ends came to 16 bases. This CDR3 comprises 15 residues. Germline V gene sequence: CDR1 SGHRS, CDR2 YFSETQ. CDR3 in amino acids: CASSSGDPSHGELFF. As DNA, the CDR3 is TGCGCCAGCAGCTCAGGGGACCCCTCCCACGGGGAGCTGTTTTTT.

This chain joins TRBV20-1 and TRBJ1-5, with D possibly being TRBD1 (5 bases). CDR3 length equals 16 residues. In germline, CDR1 is DFQATT, CDR2 SNEGSKA (reference sequence). Trimming took off 3 bases at V and 6 bases at J, with 21 bases between the two ends. Here the CDR3 reads CSARGDRRTNLQPQHF. CDR3 nucleotides: TGCAGTGCTAGGGGAGACAGAAGAACCAATCTTCAGCCCCAGCATTTT.

This clonotype was counted ten times or more. The genes are TRBV4-3 and TRBJ2-5; 10 positions agree with TRBD1. J lost 3 bases, V lost 4 bases, and 5 bases had no gene match. The V gene's germline CDR1 is LGHNA and CDR2 YSLEER. The length of the CDR3 is 15 residues. The DNA of the CDR3 is TGCGCCAGCAGCCGCTGGACAGGGGGAGAAGAGACCCAGTACTTC. Its protein is CASSRWTGGEETQYF.

This clonotype has only a few counts. V and J are TRBV10-2 and TRBJ2-7; tentatively, D is TRBD1 or TRBD2 (6 bases each). V was cut by 6 bases and J by 5 bases, with 17 bases left in between. The CDR3 contains 14 residues. In germline, CDR1 is WSHSY, CDR2 SAAADI. CDR3 amino acids: CASRGGRGLDEQYF. In DNA, the CDR3 is TGCGCCAGCAGGGGGGGAAGGGGGTTGGACGAGCAGTACTTC.

This clonotype was seen a handful of times. The chain joins TRBV12-3 or TRBV12-4 to TRBJ2-3; the match to TRBD2 covers 8 bases. The CDR3 loop spans 14 amino acids. Trimming removed 5 bases from V and 4 bases from J; junction bases left unmatched: 5. CDR3 DNA sequence: TGTGCCAGCAGTGACCGGGGGGGGGCAGATACGCAGTATTTT. Protein sequence: CASSDRGGADTQYF.

The chain has TRBV28 and TRBJ2-3, with 8 nucleotides matching TRBD2. The V segment lost 8 bases and the J segment 5 bases; nucleotides outside the gene matches: 9. CDR3 length: 14 residues. CDR1 and CDR2 (germline): MDHEN, SYDVKM. The CDR3 here is CASGKAGEQDTQYF. Here the CDR3 DNA reads TGTGCCAGCGGAAAAGCGGGGGAACAAGATACGCAGTATTTT.

This clonotype occurred many times. The J gene is TRBJ2-7, the V gene TRBV12-3 or TRBV12-4, with D perhaps given as TRBD1 or TRBD2 (5 bases each). The CDR3 loop spans 14 amino acids. Trimming removed 1 base at V and 3 bases at J, with 10 bases between. Here the CDR3 reads CASSLGRAGYEQYF. The CDR3 DNA reads as TGTGCCAGCAGTTTAGGCAGGGCGGGCTACGAGCAGTACTTC.

The rearrangement uses TRBV6-1 and TRBJ1-4; maybe TRBD1 (5 bases). This CDR3 is built from 15 residues. Germline V gene lookup returns CDR1 MNHNS and CDR2 SASEGT. Trimming took off 6 bases at V and 3 bases at J, with 14 bases between the two ends. The CDR3 nucleotides read TGTGCCAGCAGCCGAAGCGGGGGAGCTAATGAAAAACTGTTTTTT. Residues: CASSRSGGANEKLFF.

CDR3 sequence: CSAQTGSAPPQHF. The CDR3 DNA is TGCAGTGCGCAAACAGGATCCGCACCGCCCCAGCATTTT. The rearrangement uses TRBV20-1 and TRBJ1-5; the D gene is possibly TRBD1 (5 bases). The CDR3 spans 13 residues. V lost 6 bases, J lost 9 bases, and 18 bases lay in between. Germline lookup yields CDR1 DFQATT and CDR2 SNEGSKA (reference sequence).

This chain uses TRBV7-9 with TRBJ2-5; maybe TRBD1 (5 bases). Per germline, CDR1 SEHNR and CDR2 FQNEAQ (reference sequence). V was clipped by 1 base and J by 5 bases, with 11 bases between them. CDR3 length: 14 amino acids. DNA for the CDR3: TGTGCCAGCAGCTTAGGACAGATTCGGGAGACCCAGTACTTC. Translating gives CASSLGQIRETQYF.

The V and J genes are TRBV20-1 and TRBJ2-1, with TRBD2 identical over 12 bases. This CDR3 spans 14 amino acids. Germline assignment: CDR1 DFQATT and CDR2 SNEGSKA (reference sequence). V lost 6 bases, J lost 4 bases, and 4 bases stayed unmatched. The CDR3 DNA is TGCAGTGCAGCCGGACTAGCGGGATACAATGAGCAGTTCTTC. Translating it yields CSAAGLAGYNEQFF.

The chain uses TRBV28 and TRBJ1-2; D remains ambiguous. This CDR3 is built from 14 residues. Germline V lookup: CDR1 MDHEN, CDR2 SYDVKM. Deletions cut 3 bases from V and 4 bases from J, with 12 bases between. The CDR3: CASSLPGRPYGYTF. The CDR3 DNA reads as TGTGCCAGCAGTTTGCCTGGACGGCCCTATGGCTACACCTTC.